This is a list of T cell receptor beta chains from one sample in a study of Graves' ophthalmopathy and Graves' hyperthyroidism. TCRdb processed the multiplex PCR reads anew with MiXCR; each CDR3 protein has one entry. The sample lists around 590,000 distinct CDR3 sequences; 35% to 45% were seen once. The specimen sequenced was peripheral blood or thyroid tissue (not recorded which). The source is an adult man with Graves' hyperthyroidism. Both conserved end residues are trimmed from each CDR3. The D gene is left open where the match is weak.

j_gene: TRBJ1-5; d_gene: .; v_gene: TRBV7-2; CDR3aa: ASSLKFIRGGPNQPQH
j_gene: TRBJ2-3; d_gene: TRBD2; v_gene: TRBV19; CDR3aa: ASSIAGRGADTQY
j_gene: .; d_gene: .; v_gene: TRBV29-1; CDR3aa: SPRAGTYEQY
j_gene: TRBJ1-2; d_gene: .; v_gene: TRBV28; CDR3aa: ASSLKGWGKIGYT
j_gene: TRBJ2-1; d_gene: TRBD1; v_gene: TRBV2; CDR3aa: ASRQGPRSYNEQF
j_gene: TRBJ2-2; d_gene: TRBD2; v_gene: TRBV10-3; CDR3aa: ASKRDVSNTGELF
j_gene: TRBJ1-5; d_gene: TRBD1; v_gene: TRBV2; CDR3aa: ASTVSTGSGNQPQH
j_gene: TRBJ2-7; d_gene: TRBD2; v_gene: TRBV12-3/TRBV12-4; CDR3aa: ASRDTSGETYEQY
j_gene: TRBJ1-5; d_gene: .; v_gene: TRBV24-1; CDR3aa: ATSDQTGRFSQPQH
j_gene: TRBJ1-4; d_gene: TRBD1; v_gene: TRBV5-1; CDR3aa: ASSSRDSHNGKLF
j_gene: TRBJ2-5; d_gene: .; v_gene: TRBV25-1; CDR3aa: ASSEALPETQY
j_gene: TRBJ1-5; d_gene: TRBD1; v_gene: TRBV20-1; CDR3aa: SATGQGTSNQPQH
j_gene: TRBJ1-2; d_gene: TRBD1; v_gene: TRBV9; CDR3aa: ASSQDGQGLNYGYT
j_gene: TRBJ2-1; d_gene: .; v_gene: TRBV19; CDR3aa: ASSIEELSSYNEQF
j_gene: TRBJ2-7; d_gene: TRBD1; v_gene: TRBV7-9; CDR3aa: ASKVGDRTYEQY